What follows are 3 T cell receptor beta chains derived from one specimen sequenced in a study of blood T cell repertoires in COVID-19. Generated by immunoSEQ multiplex PCR, the TCRdb table keeps only in-frame clones and is missing some. The data show approximately 170,000 clones, less than 90% seen once. The sample was peripheral blood. These receptors originate from a woman aged 55-75 years with COVID-19, enrolled during active disease.

The V and J genes are TRBV6-5 and TRBJ2-5; maybe TRBD1 (6 bases). This CDR3 is built from 15 residues. Germline assignment: CDR1 MNHEY and CDR2 SVGAGI. Trimming left V 6 bases short and J 1 base short, with 15 bases between. The DNA of the CDR3 is TGTGCCAGCAGGGGGGCCCCCGCCCCCCAAGAGACCCAGTACTTC. As protein: CASRGAPAPQETQYF.

The V call is TRBV21-1, the J call TRBJ2-3; the DNA was not compared with TRBD2, the D call given in the table. TRBV21-1 is flagged as a pseudogene. CDR3 length: 17 residues. The CDR3 nucleotides read TGTGCCAGCAGCAAAGCGCTTTTCCGGAGGCCAACAGATACGCAGTATTTT. This encodes CASSKALFRRPTDTQYF.

The V gene is TRBV27, the J gene TRBJ1-2, with TRBD1 matching 11 bases. V shed 2 bases and J 7 bases; nucleotides not matched to a gene: 0. The CDR3 loop spans 13 amino acids. The germline gives CDR1 MNHEY, CDR2 SMNVEV (reference sequence). Here the CDR3 DNA reads TGTGCCAGCAGTTTAGGGACAGGGGGTGGCTACACCTTC. It codes for CASSLGTGGGYTF.